Sequencing of this T cell receptor (beta chain) was carried out in a study of technical replicates of blood from a few donors. The V gene's germline CDR1 is SGHDN and CDR2 FVKESK. This CDR3 is 15 amino acids long. With 1 base removed from V and 7 bases from J, the gap between germline ends came to 16 bases. TCRdb's copy holds only in-frame clones and misses some; the assay was immunoSEQ multiplex PCR. Among 75,000 to 100,000 clones, about 94% were seen once, and the ten largest hold about 0.3%. Sequenced sample: T cells isolated from PBMCs. This chain connects TRBV14 to TRBJ1-2, with D perhaps matching TRBD1 (5 bases). This TCR was recovered from a human donor in good health. This CDR3 is CASSQVGQGMGGYTF. The DNA of the CDR3 is TGTGCCAGCAGCCAAGTGGGTCAGGGCATGGGTGGCTACACCTTC.